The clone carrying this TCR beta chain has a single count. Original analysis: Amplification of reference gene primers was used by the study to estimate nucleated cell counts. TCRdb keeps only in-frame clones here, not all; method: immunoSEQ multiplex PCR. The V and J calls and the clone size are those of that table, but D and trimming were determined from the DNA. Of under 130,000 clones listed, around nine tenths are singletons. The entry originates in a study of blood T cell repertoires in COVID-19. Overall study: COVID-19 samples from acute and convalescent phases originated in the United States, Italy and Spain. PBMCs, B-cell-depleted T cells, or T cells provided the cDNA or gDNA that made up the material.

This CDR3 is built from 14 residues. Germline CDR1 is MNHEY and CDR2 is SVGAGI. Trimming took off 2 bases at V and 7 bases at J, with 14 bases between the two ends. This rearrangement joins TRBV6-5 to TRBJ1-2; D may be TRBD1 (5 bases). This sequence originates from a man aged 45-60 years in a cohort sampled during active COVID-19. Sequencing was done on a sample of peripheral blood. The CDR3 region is CASSYGQGVSGYTF. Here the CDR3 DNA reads TGTGCCAGCAGTTACGGGCAGGGCGTATCTGGCTACACCTTC.